Sequencing of this T cell receptor beta chain was carried out in a study of blood T cell repertoires in COVID-19. Study as a whole: Sites across the United States, Italy and Spain contributed samples from acute and convalescent COVID-19. PBMCs, B-cell-depleted T cells, or T cells were the source of the cDNA or gDNA that made up the material.

The protocol was immunoSEQ multiplex PCR, while the TCRdb copy is restricted to in-frame clones and leaves out a portion. The sample carries around 90,000 clones, about nine tenths recorded once. V was clipped by 5 bases and J by 4 bases; unmatched bases: 2. Germline lookup yields CDR1 LNHDA and CDR2 SQIVND (reference sequence). The CDR3 length is 13 residues. This chain connects TRBV19 to TRBJ2-7; 10 nucleotides agree with TRBD2. Material: peripheral blood. This sequence originates from a male donor with acute or convalescent COVID-19. The CDR3 nucleotides read TGTGCCAGTAGTCGGACTAGCGGTTACGAGCAGTACTTC. Amino acid sequence: CASSRTSGYEQYF.